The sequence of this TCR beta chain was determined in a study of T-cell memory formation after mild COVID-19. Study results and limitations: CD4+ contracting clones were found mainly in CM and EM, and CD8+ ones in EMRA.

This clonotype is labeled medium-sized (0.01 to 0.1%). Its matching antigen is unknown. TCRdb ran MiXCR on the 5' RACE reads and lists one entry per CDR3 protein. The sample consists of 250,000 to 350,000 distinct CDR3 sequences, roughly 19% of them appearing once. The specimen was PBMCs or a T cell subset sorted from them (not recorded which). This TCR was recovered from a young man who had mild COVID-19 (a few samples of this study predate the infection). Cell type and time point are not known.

This CDR3 is CASSLAGGDSGETQYF. CDR3 nucleotides: TGCGCCAGCAGCTTGGCTGGGGGCGATTCAGGCGAGACCCAGTACTTC. This chain connects TRBV5-1 to TRBJ2-5; perhaps TRBD1 as D (6 bases). The CDR3 is 16 residues long. Trimming stripped 0 bases from V and 5 bases from J, with 17 bases between. Germline lookup yields CDR1 SGHRS and CDR2 YFSETQ.